The 22 T cell receptor beta chains below were found in one sample sequenced in a study of shared T cell receptors in the human thymus (dated by TCRdb to 2020 to 2022). Library preparation employed the immunoSEQ multiplex PCR assay. TCRdb stores this immuneACCESS table with in-frame sequences only. Part of the clones is absent; in the studies checked, under half of the shortfall reflects unresolved V genes, and no reason is known for the rest. The sample table records 540,000 or so clones; 70% to 80% of these occur just once. The top ten hold 0.01% to 0.015% of the sample. The sample also formed part of further work on human thymus T cells.

Sequencing was done on a sample of thymocytes. The receptors were gathered from a boy under three years old with a congenital heart defect. Donor details come from another sample of the same person, matched by shared clones.

The CDR3 DNA is TGTGCCAGCAGAGCCCCACGGGGAGCCTACGAGCAGTACTTC. This codes for CASRAPRGAYEQYF. V gene TRBV27 combines with J gene TRBJ2-7; D is possibly TRBD2 (5 bases). This CDR3 region has 14 residues. Deletions cut 6 bases from V and 2 bases from J, with 14 bases between. Germline V gene sequence: CDR1 MNHEY, CDR2 SMNVEV (reference sequence).

The chain links TRBV4-3 to TRBJ2-2; TRBD2 is a possible D gene (5 bases). The V end lost 0 bases, the J end lost 8 bases, and 10 bases lay between the germline ends. This CDR3 is 14 amino acids long. From germline, CDR1 is LGHNA and CDR2 YSLEER. In nucleotides, the CDR3 is TGCGCCAGCAGCCAAGACCCCAGGAGGGGGGAGCTGTTTTTT. Its translation: CASSQDPRRGELFF.

The chain couples TRBV6-1 to TRBJ2-7; tentatively, D is TRBD1 (5 bases). This CDR3 spans 15 amino acids. Germline-derived CDR1 and CDR2 are MNHNS and SASEGT. V gave up 7 bases and J gave up 0 bases, with 16 bases separating them. CDR3 DNA: TGTGCCAGCAATTTAGCCCCGGACATCTCCTACGAGCAGTACTTC. Its translation is CASNLAPDISYEQYF.

This clone was observed once. The chain is built from TRBV28 and TRBJ2-3; TRBD1 matches at 10 bases. CDR3 length: 16 amino acids. Unmatched junction bases numbered 5, after V lost 5 bases and J lost 0 bases. Germline values: CDR1 MDHEN, CDR2 SYDVKM. The CDR3 spells CASSNPDRGSTDTQYF. The CDR3 DNA follows: TGTGCCAGCAGTAACCCGGACAGGGGGAGCACAGATACGCAGTATTTT.

V gene TRBV29-1 combines with J gene TRBJ2-5; 8 nucleotides agree with TRBD2. Trimming at V came to 7 bases and at J to 3 bases, leaving 16 bases not matched to a gene. Germline CDR1 is SQVTM and CDR2 is ANQGSEA. The CDR3 totals 16 residues. The CDR3 reads CSAKVGLAGREETQYF. The CDR3 nucleotides are TGCAGCGCTAAGGTGGGGTTAGCGGGGAGAGAAGAGACCCAGTACTTC.

V usage is TRBV11-3 and J usage is TRBJ2-1; TRBD2 agrees at 11 bases. Trimming took 4 bases from V and 6 from J; bases not matched to a gene: 5. The CDR3 totals 15 residues. Germline V lookup: CDR1 SGHNT, CDR2 YENEEA. CDR3 in amino acids: CASSSGTSGCNEQFF. CDR3 nucleotide sequence: TGTGCCAGCAGCTCCGGGACTAGCGGCTGCAATGAGCAGTTCTTC.

Only a few counts were recorded for this clone. This chain joins TRBV19 and TRBJ1-1; 8 bases align to TRBD1. The V segment lost 6 bases and the J segment 8 bases; nucleotides outside the gene matches: 8. From germline, CDR1 is LNHDA and CDR2 SQIVND (reference sequence). CDR3 length equals 13 residues. Here the CDR3 reads CASSTFTGGEAFF. The CDR3 nucleotides are TGTGCCAGTAGCACCTTTACAGGGGGAGAAGCTTTCTTT.

The rearrangement uses TRBV18 and TRBJ1-2; perhaps TRBD1 as D (5 bases). Germline V CDR1 and CDR2: KGHSH, LQKENI. CDR3 length equals 13 residues. V was clipped by 6 bases and J by 6 bases, with 14 bases between them. CDR3 nucleotide sequence: TGTGCCAGCTCCCGCGGAGGGGAAAATGGCTACACCTTC. It encodes CASSRGGENGYTF.

This clone came up a few times. The genes are TRBV5-5 and TRBJ1-2; TRBD1 aligns across 9 bases. The CDR3 totals 14 residues. Germline values: CDR1 SGHKS, CDR2 YYEKEE (reference sequence). The J segment lost 4 bases and the V segment lost 4 bases, leaving 5 bases of the junction unmatched. CDR3 nucleotide sequence: TGTGCCAGCAGCCTCGGGACAGGGTCCTATGGCTACACCTTC. The encoded protein is CASSLGTGSYGYTF. Using reference TRBV5-5 and TRBJ1-2 for the parts outside the CDR3, the full variable domain is DAGVTQSPTHLIKTRGQQVTLRCSPISGHKSVSWYQQVLGQGPQFIFQYYEKEERGRGNFPDRFSARQFPNYSSELNVNALLLGDSALYLCASSLGTGSYGYTFGSGTRLTVV.

The chain couples TRBV19 to TRBJ2-1; 13 bases match TRBD2. This CDR3 is built from 16 residues. J lost 6 bases, V lost 6 bases, and 8 bases had no gene match. Germline CDR1 is LNHDA and CDR2 is SQIVND (reference sequence). The CDR3 coding sequence is TGTGCCAGTAGCAGTACTAGCGGGAGGGTACCCAATGAGCAGTTCTTC. It is translated as CASSSTSGRVPNEQFF.

The chain joins TRBV2 to TRBJ2-1, with D possibly TRBD1 on 5 matching bases. CDR3 length equals 16 residues. From germline, CDR1 is SNHLY and CDR2 FYNNEI. Trimming took 4 bases from V and 0 from J, leaving 13 bases between them. The CDR3 is CASSGSGRHSYNEQFF. The DNA for the CDR3 is TGTGCCAGCAGTGGTTCAGGGCGACACTCCTACAATGAGCAGTTCTTC.

This clone has just a few counts. J is TRBJ2-2 and V is TRBV6-5; D gene unclear. CDR1 is MNHEY and CDR2 is SVGAGI in the germline V gene. CDR3 length: 12 residues. V lost 5 bases and J lost 1, with 2 bases in between. CDR3 protein: CASSLNTGELFF. DNA for the CDR3: TGTGCCAGCAGTCTGAACACCGGGGAGCTGTTTTTT.

The chain recombines TRBV15 with TRBJ2-3, with a weak D call TRBD2 (6 bases). The CDR3 extends over 14 amino acids. Germline V lookup: CDR1 LNHNV, CDR2 YYDKDF (reference sequence). Trimming took off 1 base at V and 4 bases at J, with 9 bases between the two ends. The CDR3 nucleotides are TGTGCCACCAGCAGAGTGGCGGGGCCAGATACGCAGTATTTT. Residues: CATSRVAGPDTQYF.

This chain joins TRBV4-2 and TRBJ2-6; weak D call: TRBD2 (6 bases). The CDR3 extends over 17 amino acids. In germline, CDR1 is LGHNA, CDR2 YNFKEQ. V dropped 0 bases and J dropped 4 bases, with 13 bases sitting between them. For the CDR3, the DNA is TGTGCCAGCAGCCAAGATACCGGAGGGGCCGGGGCCAACGTCCTGACTTTC. This gives the protein CASSQDTGGAGANVLTF.

The J gene is TRBJ2-2, the V gene TRBV4-3, with 10 bases fitting TRBD2. Germline V gene data show CDR1 as LGHNA and CDR2 as YSLEER. CDR3 length: 15 residues. V lost 1 base to trimming and J lost 9 bases; unmatched junction nucleotides: 5. The DNA for the CDR3 is TGCGCCAGCAGCCAAGGAGCGGGAGGGCCCCGGGAGCTGTTTTTT. Its protein product is CASSQGAGGPRELFF.

The J gene is TRBJ2-3, the V gene TRBV5-4; 10 positions match TRBD2. This CDR3 is 20 amino acids long. Germline V CDR1 and CDR2: SGHNT, YYREEE (reference sequence). V lost 0 bases, J lost 2 bases, and 15 bases stayed unmatched. The CDR3 coding sequence is TGTGCCAGCAGCTTGGCCAATTTGACAGCGGGAGGGAGGGACACAGATACGCAGTATTTT. It specifies CASSLANLTAGGRDTDTQYF.

The V gene is TRBV10-3, the J gene TRBJ2-7, with 7 positions matching TRBD2. Germline V lookup: CDR1 ENHRY, CDR2 SYGVKD. V was pared by 11 bases and J by 3 bases, with 28 bases of the junction left unmatched. This CDR3 comprises 19 residues. The CDR3 coding sequence is TGTGCCGCATCATTAAGGGCGGGGCGGGAGAGCCATCGGATCTACGAGCAGTACTTC. This gives the protein CAASLRAGRESHRIYEQYF.

The chain recombines TRBV30 with TRBJ2-1, with TRBD2 identical over 8 bases. J was trimmed by 7 bases and V by 5 bases; bases with no gene match: 4. In germline, CDR1 is GTSNPN, CDR2 SVGIG (reference sequence). CDR3 length equals 12 residues. The CDR3 region has the DNA TGTGCCTGGGAGCGGGAGTTGAATGAGCAGTTCTTC. This encodes CAWERELNEQFF.

The count of this clone is one. In nucleotides, the CDR3 is TGTGCCAGCAGCCAACCGAACGACAGATACGAGCAGTACTTC. Translated, it gives CASSQPNDRYEQYF. The rearrangement uses TRBV4-2 and TRBJ2-7, with D possibly being TRBD1 (5 bases). CDR3 length equals 14 residues. Between the trimmed V and J ends, which lost 2 bases and 4 bases, there was a span of 12 bases. Germline loops: CDR1 LGHNA, CDR2 YNFKEQ.

This chain links TRBV6-5 with TRBJ1-1; a weak D match, TRBD1 (5 bases). The V end was cut by 5 bases, the J end by 4 bases, with 17 bases between. The CDR3 runs 15 residues. CDR1 is MNHEY and CDR2 is SVGAGI in the germline V gene. The CDR3 region is CASSRGYLGGTEAFF. CDR3 DNA: TGTGCCAGCAGTAGGGGATACCTCGGGGGCACTGAAGCTTTCTTT.

This chain uses TRBV30 with TRBJ2-1, with 11 nucleotides matching TRBD2. Germline CDR1 is GTSNPN and CDR2 is SVGIG (reference sequence). The CDR3 loop spans 16 amino acids. The V gene end was trimmed by 2 bases and the J gene end by 3 bases; junction bases not matched to a gene: 6. CDR3 residues: CAWSFPLAGVYNEQFF. The CDR3 nucleotides read TGTGCCTGGAGTTTCCCACTAGCGGGAGTCTACAATGAGCAGTTCTTC.

This chain uses TRBV6-1 with TRBJ2-7; D perhaps matches TRBD2 (5 bases). Per germline, CDR1 MNHNS and CDR2 SASEGT. The V end lost 5 bases, the J end lost 0 bases, and 11 bases lay between the germline ends. The CDR3 runs 14 residues. In nucleotides, the CDR3 is TGTGCCAGCAGTCAATCCGGGAACTCCTACGAGCAGTACTTC. Its protein is CASSQSGNSYEQYF.